Listed below are T cell receptor beta chains from one sample, sequenced in a study of shared clonotypes between healthy human individuals. Sequenced by immunoSEQ multiplex PCR; TCRdb stores in-frame clones only, minus some. The table records more than 2 million clones, approximately 95% of them present only once. Sequencing was performed on naive CD4+ T cells sorted from blood. The receptor source for this set is a man aged 18 to 29 in good health. The CDR3 runs from the conserved cysteine through the conserved F or W. Fields, in order: D gene, V gene, J gene, clone size, CDR3 DNA, CDR3 protein. The D gene is left open where the match is weak. Clone size is shown for a subset of rows, as once, few, many or a class of expanded clone.

>-|TRBV30|TRBJ1-3|-
TGTGCCTCCAGAGCACTCTCTGGAAACACCATATATTTT
CASRALSGNTIYF
>-|TRBV30|TRBJ1-5|few
TGTGCCTGGACACAGGACGATCAGCCCCAGCATTTT
CAWTQDDQPQHF
>TRBD2|TRBV5-4|TRBJ2-3|-
TGTGCCAGCAGCCCCGGGACTATCCTTACCGATACGCAGTATTTT
CASSPGTILTDTQYF
>-|TRBV6-5|TRBJ1-6|-
TGTGCCAGCACGGCCCACGGGAATGGCAATTCACCCCTCCACTTT
CASTAHGNGNSPLHF
>-|TRBV21-1|TRBJ1-1|-
TGTGCCAGCAGCAAGAGAACAGGGCCGAACACTGAAGCTTTCTTT
CASSKRTGPNTEAFF
>-|TRBV11-2|TRBJ2-3|-
TGTGCCAGCAGCCCCGGGAAGACAGATACGCAGTATTTT
CASSPGKTDTQYF
>-|TRBV5-4|TRBJ2-1|-
TGTGCCAGCAGCTTGGGAGGGGGGCTTGAGCAGTTCTTC
CASSLGGGLEQFF
>TRBD1|TRBV11-2|TRBJ1-5|-
TGTGCCAGCAGCTCGGACAGGGCTCAGCCCCAGCATTTT
CASSSDRAQPQHF
>-|TRBV9|TRBJ2-3|-
TGTGCCAGCAGCGGGGGAGGAGGCCGGGGAGATACGCAGTATTTT
CASSGGGGRGDTQYF
>-|TRBV5-4|TRBJ2-5|-
TGTGCCAGCAGCTTGCGGGGTTTACAAGAGACCCAGTACTTC
CASSLRGLQETQYF
>-|TRBV5-1|TRBJ1-2|once
TGCGCCAGCAGCTTGGCCGTTGGGGATGGCTACACCTTC
CASSLAVGDGYTF
>TRBD1|TRBV6-5|TRBJ1-3|-
TGTGCCAGCATTTTAGTAGCGGGACAGGGAAACACCATATATTTT
CASILVAGQGNTIYF
>-|TRBV2|TRBJ2-7|few
TGTGCCAGCAGCGGTAACTCCTACGAGCAGTACTTC
CASSGNSYEQYF
>-|TRBV11-3|TRBJ2-7|-
TGTGCCAGCAGCTGTGACAACTGCTACGAGCAGTACTTC
CASSCDNCYEQYF
>-|TRBV7-3|TRBJ1-6|-
TGTGCCAGCAGCCCTGGACAGTATAATTCACCCCTCCACTTT
CASSPGQYNSPLHF
>TRBD1|TRBV10-3|TRBJ2-2|-
TGTGCCATCAGTGTAGGAACAGGGGGTGATGGCGGGGAGCTGTTTTTT
CAISVGTGGDGGELFF
>TRBD2|TRBV19|TRBJ2-5|-
TGTGCCAGTAGTACACCGGGAGGGGCCGAGACCCAGTACTTC
CASSTPGGAETQYF
>-|TRBV5-1|TRBJ1-1|-
TGCGCCAGCAGCTTGACAGCGAACACTGAAGCTTTCTTT
CASSLTANTEAFF
>-|TRBV7-9|TRBJ2-7|-
TGTGCCAGCAGCTTTTTACAGGGCAAATACGAGCAGTACTTC
CASSFLQGKYEQYF
>-|TRBV6-5|TRBJ1-2|-
TGTGCCACCGGGGATTTGGATCGGGGTCCCTATGGCTACACCTTC
CATGDLDRGPYGYTF
>-|TRBV7-9|TRBJ1-1|-
TGTGCCAGCAGCTTAAGCAGGGGATTTAGCACTGAAGCTTTCTTT
CASSLSRGFSTEAFF
>-|TRBV28|TRBJ2-7|-
TGTGCCAGCAGTCGCAGGGCTTACGAGCAGTACTTC
CASSRRAYEQYF
>-|TRBV27|TRBJ2-7|-
TGTGCCAGCAGCCGCACAGGGTCCTACGAGCAGTACTTC
CASSRTGSYEQYF
>-|TRBV11-2|TRBJ1-1|-
TGTGCCAGCAGCTTAGAGACTTCCGGGGGAGCTTTCTTT
CASSLETSGGAFF
>-|TRBV11-2|TRBJ2-2|-
TGTGCCAGCAGCTCGAACGTCCTCCGGGCTACAAACACCGGGGAGCTGTTTTTT
CASSSNVLRATNTGELFF
>-|TRBV7-9|TRBJ1-2|once
TGTGCCAGCAGCCCGGGACTGAACTATGGCTACACCTTC
CASSPGLNYGYTF
>-|TRBV4-3|TRBJ1-2|-
TGCGCCAGCAGCCAAGAAATCTCGGCAGGGTCATTTACTGGCTACACCTTC
CASSQEISAGSFTGYTF
>-|TRBV6-1|TRBJ1-2|-
TGTGCCAGCAGCGAGTGGGGAGGGGCCTATGGCTACACCTTC
CASSEWGGAYGYTF
>TRBD2|TRBV6-5|TRBJ2-2|-
TGTGCCAGCAGTAGACTAGCGGGAGGGAACGGGGAGCTGTTTTTT
CASSRLAGGNGELFF
>-|TRBV4-3|TRBJ2-1|-
TGCGCCAGCAGCCAAGTGGTTTACTCCTACAATGAGCAGTTCTTC
CASSQVVYSYNEQFF
>-|TRBV28|TRBJ1-5|-
TGTGCCAGCAGTCCCCGCCCACCGGGGGGTCAGCCCCAGCATTTT
CASSPRPPGGQPQHF
>TRBD2|TRBV14|TRBJ2-7|-
TGTGCCAGCAGCCCGTTAGCGGGCCGCGTCTACGAGCAGTACTTC
CASSPLAGRVYEQYF
>TRBD1|TRBV28|TRBJ1-3|-
TGTGCCAGCAGTAGGGGACAGAGCTCTGGAAACACCATATATTTT
CASSRGQSSGNTIYF
>-|TRBV27|TRBJ2-4|-
TGTGCCAGCAGTCCGAGAGGGGCCAAAAACATTCAGTACTTC
CASSPRGAKNIQYF
>TRBD1|TRBV28|TRBJ1-6|once
TGTGCCGCCAGGGGGGACAGGGGTAATTCACCCCTCCACTTT
CAARGDRGNSPLHF
>-|TRBV9|TRBJ2-2|-
TGTGCCAGCAGCGCGGACACAGCGAACACCGGGGAGCTGTTTTTT
CASSADTANTGELFF
>TRBD1|TRBV4-1|TRBJ1-1|once
TGCGCCAGCAGCCAAGAAGGACAGGGGACTTATTCTGAAGCTTTCTTT
CASSQEGQGTYSEAFF
>TRBD1|TRBV6-6|TRBJ2-7|-
TGTGCCAGCAGTTACCCCGGGACAGGTGAACCCTACGAGCAGTACTTC
CASSYPGTGEPYEQYF
>-|TRBV20-1|TRBJ1-1|-
TGCAGTGTGCTCAGCACTGAAGCTTTCTTT
CSVLSTEAFF
>TRBD1|TRBV10-3|TRBJ2-7|-
TGTGCCATCAGTGAGAGACAGGGGGTCTCGAACTACGAGCAGTACTTC
CAISERQGVSNYEQYF
>-|TRBV5-5|TRBJ1-5|once
TGTGCCAGCAGCTTAGAACCAAATCAGCCCCAGCATTTT
CASSLEPNQPQHF
>-|TRBV19|TRBJ2-1|-
TGTGCCAGTAGCACCAGCGGAACAAATGAGCAGTTCTTC
CASSTSGTNEQFF
>-|TRBV19|TRBJ1-5|-
TGTGCCAGTAGTATCTCGCAGGGGCGGTACGATCAGCCCCAGCATTTT
CASSISQGRYDQPQHF
>-|TRBV5-1|TRBJ2-7|-
TGCGCCAGCAGCCCGTGGGACAATACTTACGAGCAGTACTTC
CASSPWDNTYEQYF
>-|TRBV5-4|TRBJ2-7|-
TGTGCCAGCAGCACGGGGACTCACAGCTCCTACGAGCAGTACTTC
CASSTGTHSSYEQYF
>TRBD2|TRBV2|TRBJ2-1|once
TGTGCCAGCAAGGAGCGGGAGGGCCATCATGAGCAGTTCTTC
CASKEREGHHEQFF
>TRBD1|TRBV4-2|TRBJ1-5|-
TGTGCCAGCAGCCAAGAAGCGGGACAGGCAAGTCAGCCCCAGCATTTT
CASSQEAGQASQPQHF
>TRBD2|TRBV7-2|TRBJ2-5|once
TGTGCCAGCAGCTTAAGCGGGAGGAAGGAGGAGACCCAGTACTTC
CASSLSGRKEETQYF
>TRBD1|TRBV30|TRBJ1-2|-
TGTGCCTGGAGTTTCACAGGGGGAGGCTACACCTTC
CAWSFTGGGYTF
>TRBD1|TRBV19|TRBJ2-6|-
TGTGCCAGTAGTATGGACAGGGCTGGGGCCAACGTCCTGACTTTC
CASSMDRAGANVLTF
>-|TRBV6-5|TRBJ1-1|-
TGTGCCAGCAGTTACTCGGGCCGAACCACTGAAGCTTTCTTT
CASSYSGRTTEAFF
>-|TRBV19|TRBJ2-7|once
TGTGCCAGTAGTTCAGCCTCCTACGAGCAGTACTTC
CASSSASYEQYF
>-|TRBV5-4|TRBJ1-1|-
TGTGCCAGCAGCTTGGAGGGGGGGAGGAAAGAAGCTTTCTTT
CASSLEGGRKEAFF
>-|TRBV5-6|TRBJ2-5|-
TGTGCCAGCAGCTTTACGGAGACCCAGTACTTC
CASSFTETQYF
>-|TRBV7-8|TRBJ1-2|-
TGTGCCAGCAGCTTCGGGGATCCCTATGGCTACACCTTC
CASSFGDPYGYTF